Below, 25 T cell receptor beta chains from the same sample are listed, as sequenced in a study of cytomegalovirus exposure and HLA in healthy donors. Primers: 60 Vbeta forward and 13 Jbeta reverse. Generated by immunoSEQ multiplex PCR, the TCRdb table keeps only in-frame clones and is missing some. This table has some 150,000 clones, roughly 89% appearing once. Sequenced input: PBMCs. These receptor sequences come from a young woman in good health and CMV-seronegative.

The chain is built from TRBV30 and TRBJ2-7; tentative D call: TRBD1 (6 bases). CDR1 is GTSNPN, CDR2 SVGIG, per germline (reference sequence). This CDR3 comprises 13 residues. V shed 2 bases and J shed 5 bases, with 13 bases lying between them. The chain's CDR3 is CAWSIIRGNEQYF. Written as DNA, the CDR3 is TGTGCCTGGAGTATAATCAGGGGAAACGAGCAGTACTTC.

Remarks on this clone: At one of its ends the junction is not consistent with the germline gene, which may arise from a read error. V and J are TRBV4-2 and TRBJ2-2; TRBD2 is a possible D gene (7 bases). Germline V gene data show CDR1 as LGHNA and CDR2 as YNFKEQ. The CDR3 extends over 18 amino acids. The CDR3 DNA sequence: TGTGCCAGCAGCCAAGATGAGTTGGGGGCGGGGGACACCGGGGAGCTGCTTTTT. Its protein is CASSQDELGAGDTGELLF.

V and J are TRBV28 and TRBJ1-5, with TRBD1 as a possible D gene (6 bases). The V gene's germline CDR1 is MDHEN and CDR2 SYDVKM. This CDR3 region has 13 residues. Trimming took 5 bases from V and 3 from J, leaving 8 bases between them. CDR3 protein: CASSNRVNQPQHF. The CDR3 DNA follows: TGTGCCAGCAGTAACAGGGTCAATCAGCCCCAGCATTTT.

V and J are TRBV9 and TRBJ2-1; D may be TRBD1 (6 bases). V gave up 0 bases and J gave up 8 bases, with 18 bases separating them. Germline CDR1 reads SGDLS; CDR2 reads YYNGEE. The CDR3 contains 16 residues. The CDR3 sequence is CASSVGLGALSHEQFF. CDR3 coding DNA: TGTGCCAGCAGCGTAGGTTTGGGGGCGCTTAGCCATGAGCAGTTCTTC.

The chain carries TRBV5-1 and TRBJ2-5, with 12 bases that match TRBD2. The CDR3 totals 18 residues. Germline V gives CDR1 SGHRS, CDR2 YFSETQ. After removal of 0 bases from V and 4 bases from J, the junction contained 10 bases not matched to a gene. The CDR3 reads CASSLVTSGGPTAETQYF. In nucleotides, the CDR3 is TGCGCCAGCAGCTTGGTGACTAGCGGGGGCCCGACCGCAGAGACCCAGTACTTC.

For the CDR3, the DNA is TGTGCCAGTAGTATAGTATACAGAGTTAGCAATCAGCCCCAGCATTTT. Its translation: CASSIVYRVSNQPQHF. The chain is built from TRBV19 and TRBJ1-5, with D hard to call. Germline V gene data show CDR1 as LNHDA and CDR2 as SQIVND (reference sequence). V was clipped by 1 base and J by 0 bases, with 10 bases between them. The CDR3 is 16 residues long.

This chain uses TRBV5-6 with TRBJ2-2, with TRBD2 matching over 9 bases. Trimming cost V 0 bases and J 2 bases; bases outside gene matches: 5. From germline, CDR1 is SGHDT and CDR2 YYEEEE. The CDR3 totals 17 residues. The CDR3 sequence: CASSLVGGGVNTGELFF. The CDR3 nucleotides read TGTGCCAGCAGCTTGGTTGGCGGGGGGGTTAACACCGGGGAGCTGTTTTTT.

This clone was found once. The CDR3 loop reads CASSQTSGGARGGELFF. The CDR3 coding sequence is TGCGCCAGCAGCCAGACTAGCGGGGGGGCCCGAGGCGGGGAGCTGTTTTTT. The genes are TRBV5-1 and TRBJ2-2; 14 bases match TRBD2. The germline V gene encodes CDR1 SGHRS and CDR2 YFSETQ. V lost 4 bases to trimming and J lost 7 bases; unmatched junction nucleotides: 9. The CDR3 runs 17 residues.

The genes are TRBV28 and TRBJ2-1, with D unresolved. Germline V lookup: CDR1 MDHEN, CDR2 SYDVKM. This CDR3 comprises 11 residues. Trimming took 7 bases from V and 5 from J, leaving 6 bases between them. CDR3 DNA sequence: TGTGCCAGCATAGTCCACAATGAGCAGTTCTTC. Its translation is CASIVHNEQFF.

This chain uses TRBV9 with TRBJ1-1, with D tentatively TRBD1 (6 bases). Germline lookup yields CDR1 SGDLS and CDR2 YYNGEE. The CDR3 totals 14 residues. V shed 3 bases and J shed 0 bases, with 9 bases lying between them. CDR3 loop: CASSAGQMNTEAFF. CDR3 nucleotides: TGTGCCAGCAGCGCCGGACAGATGAACACTGAAGCTTTCTTT.

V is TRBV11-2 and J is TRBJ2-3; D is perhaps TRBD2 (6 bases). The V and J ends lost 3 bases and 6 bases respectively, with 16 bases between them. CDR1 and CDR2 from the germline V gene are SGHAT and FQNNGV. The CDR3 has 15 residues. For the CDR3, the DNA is TGTGCCAGCAGCTTGGGCGGGACCCCCGGGGATACGCAGTATTTT. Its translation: CASSLGGTPGDTQYF.

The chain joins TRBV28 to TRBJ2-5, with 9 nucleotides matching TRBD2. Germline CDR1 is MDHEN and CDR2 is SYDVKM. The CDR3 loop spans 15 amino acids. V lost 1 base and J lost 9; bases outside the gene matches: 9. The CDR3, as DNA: TGTGCCAGCAGTTTATCCGGGACTAGCCCGGCGGCCCAGTACTTC. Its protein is CASSLSGTSPAAQYF.

CDR3 nucleotides: TGTGCCAGCAGCTCCTACTCCCGCACAGATACGCAGTATTTT. This encodes CASSSYSRTDTQYF. The chain uses TRBV5-4 and TRBJ2-3; D remains unclear. This CDR3 has 14 amino acids. V was trimmed by 3 bases and J by 1 base, leaving 9 bases between them. Germline CDR1 reads SGHNT; CDR2 reads YYREEE (reference sequence).

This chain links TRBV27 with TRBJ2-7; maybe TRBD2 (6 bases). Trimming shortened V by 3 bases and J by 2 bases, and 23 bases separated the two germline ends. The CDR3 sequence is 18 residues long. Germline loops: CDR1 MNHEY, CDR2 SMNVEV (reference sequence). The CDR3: CASSFLRSGVAVPYEQYF. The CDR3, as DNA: TGTGCCAGCAGTTTCTTAAGATCTGGGGTAGCGGTGCCCTACGAGCAGTACTTC.

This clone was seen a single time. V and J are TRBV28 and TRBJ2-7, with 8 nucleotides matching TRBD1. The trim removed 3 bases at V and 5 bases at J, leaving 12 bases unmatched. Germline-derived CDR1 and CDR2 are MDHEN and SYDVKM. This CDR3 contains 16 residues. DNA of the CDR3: TGTGCCAGCAGTTTGCCATTGAGCAGGGGGCTGGACGAGCAGTACTTC. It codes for CASSLPLSRGLDEQYF.

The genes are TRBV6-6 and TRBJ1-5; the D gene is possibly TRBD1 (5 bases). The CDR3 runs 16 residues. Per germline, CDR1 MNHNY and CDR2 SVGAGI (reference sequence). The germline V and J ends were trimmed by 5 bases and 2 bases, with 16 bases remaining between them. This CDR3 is CASSTIGRGGNQPQHF. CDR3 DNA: TGTGCCAGCAGTACCATAGGGAGGGGAGGCAATCAGCCCCAGCATTTT.

CDR3 region: CASSQARGYGETQYF. Here the CDR3 DNA reads TGTGCCAGCAGTCAAGCGAGGGGGTACGGGGAGACCCAGTACTTC. The V and J genes are TRBV28 and TRBJ2-5; D possibly corresponds to TRBD1 (6 bases). The CDR3 extends over 15 amino acids. V was shortened by 5 bases and J by 5 bases, with 18 bases between the two germline ends. Per the germline V gene, CDR1 is MDHEN and CDR2 is SYDVKM.

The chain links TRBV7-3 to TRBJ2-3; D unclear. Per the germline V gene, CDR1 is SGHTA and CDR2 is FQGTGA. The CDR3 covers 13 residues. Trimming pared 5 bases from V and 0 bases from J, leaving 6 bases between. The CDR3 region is CASSSQSTDTQYF. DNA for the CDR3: TGTGCCAGCAGCAGCCAAAGCACAGATACGCAGTATTTT.

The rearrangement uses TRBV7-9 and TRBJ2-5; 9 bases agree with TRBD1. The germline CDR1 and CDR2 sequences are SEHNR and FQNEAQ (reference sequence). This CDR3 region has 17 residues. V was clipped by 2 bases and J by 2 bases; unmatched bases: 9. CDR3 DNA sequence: TGTGCCAGCAGCTTAACTTCCAGGGGACAGGGTCAAGAGACCCAGTACTTC. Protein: CASSLTSRGQGQETQYF.

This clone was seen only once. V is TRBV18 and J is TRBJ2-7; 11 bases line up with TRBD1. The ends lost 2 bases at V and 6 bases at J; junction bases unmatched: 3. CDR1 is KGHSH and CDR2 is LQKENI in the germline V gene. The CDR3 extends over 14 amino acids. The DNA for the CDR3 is TGTGCCAGCTCACCAACCGGGACAGGGGGCGAGCAGTACTTC. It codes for CASSPTGTGGEQYF.

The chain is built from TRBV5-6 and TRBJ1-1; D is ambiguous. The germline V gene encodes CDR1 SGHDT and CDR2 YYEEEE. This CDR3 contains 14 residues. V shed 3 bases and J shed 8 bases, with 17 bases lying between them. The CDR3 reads CASSWRTGLGEAFF. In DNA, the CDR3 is TGTGCCAGCAGCTGGAGGACCGGGCTCGGGGAAGCTTTCTTT.

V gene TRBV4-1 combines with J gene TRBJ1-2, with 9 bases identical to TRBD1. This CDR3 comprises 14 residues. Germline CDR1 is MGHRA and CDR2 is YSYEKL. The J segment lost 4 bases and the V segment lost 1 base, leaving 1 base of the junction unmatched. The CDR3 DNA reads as TGCGCCAGCAGCCAAGTGGGACAGGGCTATGGCTACACCTTC. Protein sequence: CASSQVGQGYGYTF.

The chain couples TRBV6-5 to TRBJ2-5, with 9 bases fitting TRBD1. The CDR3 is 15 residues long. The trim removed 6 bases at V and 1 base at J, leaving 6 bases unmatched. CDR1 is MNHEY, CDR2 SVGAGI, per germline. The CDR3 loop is CASSLQGATQETQYF. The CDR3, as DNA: TGTGCCAGCAGCCTACAGGGGGCGACCCAAGAGACCCAGTACTTC.

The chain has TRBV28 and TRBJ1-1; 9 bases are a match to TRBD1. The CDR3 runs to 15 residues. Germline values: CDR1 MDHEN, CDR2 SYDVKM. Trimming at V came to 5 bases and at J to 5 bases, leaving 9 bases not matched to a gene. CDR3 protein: CASSGWDRVWTEAFF. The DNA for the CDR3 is TGTGCCAGCAGTGGATGGGACAGGGTTTGGACTGAAGCTTTCTTT.

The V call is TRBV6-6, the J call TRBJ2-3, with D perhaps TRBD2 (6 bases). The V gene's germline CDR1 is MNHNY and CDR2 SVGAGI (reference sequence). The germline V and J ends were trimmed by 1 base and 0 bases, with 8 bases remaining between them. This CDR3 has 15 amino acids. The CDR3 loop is CASSYWDSSTDTQYF. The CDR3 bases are TGTGCCAGCAGTTACTGGGACTCCAGCACAGATACGCAGTATTTT.